Here is one T cell receptor beta chain with its context. Its antigen remains undetermined. There are no base qualities to consult, and no much larger clone falls within one base. In total, 500 to 700 healthy bone marrow donors made up the cohort. At the time of sampling, all cohort members were nominally healthy, though unrecorded immune exposures were likely present. The donor tested CMV seropositive, placing the donor among the 250 to 350 seropositive members of the cohort. A peripheral blood sample was collected from each donor, and TCR beta sequencing was performed on peripheral blood mononuclear cells. The Qiagen DNeasy Blood Extraction Kit was used to extract genomic DNA from the blood cell samples. These data come from a study of cytomegalovirus exposure and HLA in healthy donors (dated by TCRdb to the late 2010s). With respect to the entire study: An earlier analysis of some 550 of the donors reported about 290 Gb of sequence data and around 110 million unique TCR beta sequences from roughly 180 million T cells. An early release covering around 630 HLA-typed donors comprised about 300 gigabases of sequencing data and 85 million or so unique TCR sequences. Of the 300 to 500 genotyped donors, 81% were placed in the genetic ancestry cluster associated with self-reported Caucasian donors. The study was designed to test whether signatures of past pathogen exposure could be identified by cataloging public T cell receptors. The study used immunosequencing to profile the T cell repertoires of hundreds of subjects and linked those repertoires to cytomegalovirus serostatus. In addition to the first cohort of 666 subjects, a separate validation cohort of 120 different subjects was used. The study combined high-throughput TCR immunosequencing, statistical association of individual TCRs with disease status, and machine learning to predict cytomegalovirus infection status. A later analysis re-examined previously published TCR beta repertoires from more than 600 donors and added high-resolution HLA genotyping to investigate patterns of TCR occurrence. Rather than using new phenotypic data, the later analysis identified candidate immune exposures from TCR beta sequences and from how often those sequences occurred across donors. To decide whether each TCR beta V gene segment behaved as functional or pseudogenic, an earlier analysis of approximately 600 of the donors relied on high-throughput TCR beta sequencing. Alongside the repertoire data, information on donor age, sex, ethnicity and CMV serostatus was compiled. Genome-wide SNP genotypes for about 65% of the 666 donors were used in a later genetic analysis, which treated that subset as a discovery cohort. All discovery cohort repertoires had been generated on a single sequencing platform. Both class I and class II loci were covered by HLA typing, at four-digit resolution. Typing coverage differed by locus: A, B, C, DRB1 and DQB1 were typed in about 620-640 donors, DQA1 in about 550, DPA1 in some 570, and DPB1 in approximately 450. Several DR-DQ haplotypes were handled as single units for association and clustering because linkage in the cohort was strong. Across under 500 genotyped donors of the cohort, an average of about 220,000 unique TCR beta nucleotide sequences per donor were sequenced, and roughly a sixth of those sequences were non-productive. What the work shows at the level of the full study, not this receptor alone: Only TCR beta chains were sequenced in this cohort, and the absence of alpha or paired-chain data limited detectable features. When HLA alleles, especially DR and DQ, strongly co-occurred, TCR associations were difficult to assign to individual alleles. An earlier analysis of some 590 of the donors showed that most TCR beta V segments appeared in productive rearrangements either about 87% or about 30% of the time, which broadly matched IMGT annotations. The classifier was reported to diagnose cytomegalovirus status with high specificity and sensitivity in both the original cohort and the validation cohort. Sequencing depth was assumed to be roughly uniform across donors in the presence/absence analyses, though that assumption may not hold. In a later analysis, some 17,000 TCR beta sequences were associated with specific HLA alleles at a false discovery rate of 0.05. In a later genetic analysis, fewer N-insertions in productive TCRs were reported among donors in an Asian-associated ancestry cluster than the roughly 640-donor mean. The study gave a list of some 150 TCR beta chains associated with cytomegalovirus. According to a later analysis, most CMV-associated TCR beta chains appeared to be HLA-restricted, and the HLA associations seemed to be driven largely by CMV exposure. A further reported finding was that TCR beta sequences accurately predicted the HLA-A and HLA-B alleles for most subjects in the first cohort. In a later analysis, HLA-associated TCR beta chains were found to be more clonally expanded and to have lower generation probabilities than equally common non-associated chains. For the cohort, immune exposure information was limited to CMV serostatus. Because some donors lacked HLA typing at each locus, the association tests relied only on the typed subset. Linkage disequilibrium might explain the correlated functional status among segregating V segments, but an unknown experimental factor could not be ruled out. Most TCR sequences were seen in very few donors, while some public TCRs were found in many individuals. The authors suggested that the approach could potentially be extended to other disease states and immunological phenotypes. In a later analysis, the rate of TCR association differed among HLA loci, with DRB1 alleles having the most associated TCRs and HLA-C alleles having the fewest. In vitro tests confirmed that a few of the cytomegalovirus-associated TCR beta chains recognize cytomegalovirus antigens. The sequencing pipeline was judged likely to have produced a cluster of highly shared sequence variants as a technical artifact. V-gene and J-gene trimming of TCR beta chains was associated with a missense DCLRE1C variant in a later genetic analysis, and the association was replicated in an independent cohort. The earlier analysis of fewer than 750 of the donors excluded 15 to 20 rarely observed V segments, including chromosome 9 orphons, because counts were too low. According to a later analysis, parvovirus B19, influenza, CMV and Epstein-Barr virus appeared linked to several top co-occurrence clusters. Some IMGT-functional V segments, including TRBV6-2 and TRBV6-3, could not be distinguished by the 87-base-pair reads and were therefore excluded.

The library was obtained by the immunoSEQ multiplex PCR assay. A mixture of 60 forward primers for TCR Vbeta segments and 13 reverse primers for TCR Jbeta segments was used in the multiplex PCR. The CDR3 region of rearranged TCR beta genes was amplified from genomic DNA with a multiplex PCR assay. The amplified TCR beta libraries were sequenced on the Illumina HiSeq System as 87-base-pair reads. Concerning the study's data processing: A later analysis counted about 80 million unique TCR beta chains across the 550 to 750 repertoires, and about 10 million of these chains were shared by at least two donors. To remove PCR and sequencing errors, raw reads were error-corrected and collapsed into unique sequences using a nearest-neighbor algorithm that merged closely related sequences. CDR3 sequences were aligned to IMGT reference sequences to assign V, D and J gene segments. For a sequence to be retained, a match of at least six nucleotides to both a V gene segment and a J gene segment was required. A rearrangement was called productive if the CDR3 had no stop codons and remained in frame with V and J, and every other rearrangement was called non-productive. Following IMGT convention, CDR3 was defined as the stretch from the second conserved V-encoded cysteine to the conserved J-encoded phenylalanine. Sequences without an unambiguous match to a single V gene segment were excluded from the earlier analysis of several hundred of the donors. An earlier analysis of a few hundred of the donors called V segments functional above 56.7% productive rearrangements and segregating when the between-donor standard deviation exceeded 5%. To diagnose cytomegalovirus status from the catalog of TCR beta chain sequences, a statistical classification framework was built. V and J gene assignment, in a later analysis, came from comparing TCR nucleotide sequences with IMGT/GENE-DB human TR gene sequences. A later analysis assigned CDR3 sequences and most-parsimonious VDJ recombination scenarios with the TCRdist pipeline. In a later analysis, every TCR beta chain was defined by the combination of its CDR3 amino acid sequence and its V-gene family, and reads without a unique V-gene family were dropped. In a later analysis, 450 to 600 highly shared, low-generation-probability nucleotide sequences were removed to address suspected cross-contamination and a sequencing artifact. In a later analysis, a clonal expansion index for each public chain was calculated from normalized within-repertoire ranks of inferred template counts. In a later analysis, generation probabilities were computed with a VDJ recombination model fitted to out-of-frame rearrangements, and the resulting probabilities were checked against IGoR. In a later analysis, hypergeometric tests were used to score TCR-TCR, TCR-HLA and TCR-CMV co-occurrence, with a repertoire-size bias correction applied to TCR pairs. A later analysis estimated false discovery rates by permuting HLA or CMV assignments 20 times. A later analysis grouped co-occurring TCRs with DBSCAN, adding TCRdist sequence similarity when clustering within HLA-allele-positive subsets. Repertoires with fewer than 30,000 or more than 120,000 public chains were left out of co-occurrence clustering, as were about five repertoires with anomalous nucleotide sharing. Here the immuneACCESS table is served through TCRdb, limited to in-frame sequences with V and J called. Missing clones are a known gap in these copies; in checked studies unresolved V genes cover under half, and the rest lacks a known reason. D and trimming come from the DNA, and the V and J calls and clone size come from that table. Recorded for this sample are 150,000 or so clones; approximately 70% of them occurred a single time. The ten largest clonotypes hold approximately 4.4% of the sample.

The V end loses 6 bases and the J end loses 2 bases, and a stretch of 13 bases separates them. The CDR3, cysteine through phenylalanine, is 14 amino acids long. Just CDR3 DNA is preserved here, 42 bases in frame from base 1. The germline V gene sets CDR1 to SNHLY and CDR2 to FYNNEI. Specimen: PBMCs. This receptor was obtained from a man aged 18 to 29 in good health and CMV-seropositive. The sequence joins TRBV2 to TRBJ1-1, with TRBD1 as a weak D call on 6 bases. The nucleotides are TGTGCCAGCAGACCCGACAGGTTCAACACTGAAGCTTTCTTT. It is translated as CASRPDRFNTEAFF.